This T cell receptor (beta chain) was sequenced for a study of blood T cell repertoires in COVID-19. The germline CDR1 and CDR2 sequences are SEHNR and FQNEAQ (reference sequence). The CDR3 contains 15 residues. Trimming cost V 4 bases and J 5 bases; bases outside gene matches: 10. Assay: immunoSEQ multiplex PCR; the TCRdb copy retains only in-frame clones and omits some. This sample has about 480,000 clones, with about 88% found just once. This rearrangement joins TRBV7-9 to TRBJ2-7; 8 bases fit TRBD1. The receptor comes from a man aged 18 to 29 with COVID-19, enrolled during active disease. Sequenced sample: peripheral blood. CDR3 in amino acids: CASSSVGQVGHEQYF. The CDR3, as DNA: TGTGCCAGCAGCTCGGTGGGACAGGTGGGTCACGAGCAGTACTTC. Variable domain in full (rest from reference TRBV7-9 and TRBJ2-7): DTGVSQNPRHKITKRGQNVTFRCDPISEHNRLYWYRQTLGQGPEFLTYFQNEAQLEKSRLLSDRFSAERPKGSFSTLEIQRTEQGDSAMYLCASSSVGQVGHEQYFGPGTRLTVT.